This is a list of T cell receptor beta chains from one sample in a study of blood T cells in healthy people across ages. TCRdb passed the 5' RACE reads through MiXCR, listing each CDR3 protein once. This table has under 2,000,000 distinct CDR3 sequences, just under 50% appearing once. Material: blood. All receptors come from a woman between 40 and 55 years old in good health. CDR3s include the opening cysteine and the closing phenylalanine or tryptophan. The order of the fields is CDR3 protein, CDR3 DNA, D gene, J gene, clone size, V gene. D genes are given only for firm matches. Only part of the rows carry a size: once, few, many, or a class if the clone is expanded.

CSARDVRGSSSYNSPLHF TGCAGTGCTAGAGATGTGAGAGGGTCCTCCTCCTATAATTCACCCCTCCACTTT - TRBJ1-6 - TRBV20-1
CASSPARGGNEQFF TGTGCCAGTTCACCAGCCAGGGGAGGCAATGAGCAGTTCTTC - TRBJ2-1 - TRBV18
CASTTASGGPQFF TGTGCCAGCACTACGGCTAGCGGGGGACCGCAGTTCTTC TRBD2 TRBJ2-1 - TRBV6-2/TRBV6-3
CATSSTPLRGQTHTQYF TGTGCCACCAGCAGCACTCCATTGCGGGGGCAAACCCATACGCAGTATTTT - TRBJ2-3 few TRBV15
CASSPPEEQGIGQETQYF TGTGCCAGCTCACCACCTGAGGAACAGGGGATTGGCCAAGAGACCCAGTACTTC TRBD1 TRBJ2-5 - TRBV18
CASSLEGGNQETQYF TGTGCCAGCAGCTTAGAAGGGGGAAACCAAGAGACCCAGTACTTC - TRBJ2-5 - TRBV11-2
CSARGTEPQETQYF TGCAGTGCGAGAGGGACCGAGCCGCAAGAGACCCAGTACTTC - TRBJ2-5 few TRBV20-1
CASSYRQGRYEQYF TGCGCCAGCAGCTATCGACAGGGGAGGTACGAGCAGTACTTC TRBD1 TRBJ2-7 - TRBV4-1
CSAEGTGVWEQYF TGCAGTGCGGAAGGGACAGGGGTGTGGGAGCAGTACTTC TRBD1 TRBJ2-5 - TRBV20-1
CASSYGGRTEAFF TGTGCCAGCAGTTACGGGGGGCGGACTGAAGCTTTCTTT - TRBJ1-1 few TRBV6-5
CASSSQPGQKATQYF TGTGCCAGCAGCTCCCAGCCGGGACAGAAGGCGACCCAGTACTTC TRBD1 TRBJ2-5 few TRBV7-2
CASSYYRGLNEKLFF TGTGCCAGCAGTTACTACAGGGGGCTTAATGAAAAACTGTTTTTT TRBD1 TRBJ1-4 - TRBV6-6
CASSFSRTGDEKLFF TGTGCCAGCAGCTTCTCCAGGACAGGGGATGAAAAACTGTTTTTT TRBD1 TRBJ1-4 - TRBV7-9
CASSLPGDPDTQYF TGTGCCAGCAGCTTACCAGGGGACCCAGATACGCAGTATTTT - TRBJ2-3 many TRBV11-2
CASSRMGERAYEQYF TGCGCCAGCAGCCGTATGGGGGAGCGGGCCTACGAGCAGTACTTC - TRBJ2-7 - TRBV5-1
CTSSHLRAPHEQYF TGCACCAGCAGCCATCTAAGGGCCCCCCACGAGCAGTACTTC - TRBJ2-7 once TRBV1
CASSESGGWGDTQYF TGTGCCAGCAGTGAATCGGGCGGCTGGGGAGATACGCAGTATTTT - TRBJ2-3 few TRBV6-1
CASSLTTGVGWSEQFF TGTGCCAGCAGCTTAACTACGGGGGTCGGGTGGAGTGAGCAGTTCTTC - TRBJ2-1 few TRBV7-9
CASPRGGPNRSYEQYF TGTGCCAGCCCTAGGGGGGGACCCAACCGCTCCTACGAGCAGTACTTC - TRBJ2-7 few TRBV21-1
CSVEDYQRGAINEQFF TGCAGCGTTGAAGATTATCAGCGGGGGGCGATCAATGAGCAGTTCTTC TRBD2 TRBJ2-1 - TRBV29-1
CASSPQGATNEKLFF TGTGCCAGCAGCCCTCAGGGGGCAACTAATGAAAAACTGTTTTTT TRBD1 TRBJ1-4 many TRBV7-2
CSAREGQYYNEQFF TGCAGTGCTAGAGAGGGACAGTACTACAATGAGCAGTTCTTC TRBD1 TRBJ2-1 - TRBV20-1
CASRTRRYTDTQYF TGTGCCAGCAGGACTAGGCGTTACACAGATACGCAGTATTTT - TRBJ2-3 few TRBV6-5
CASSPGGVTGHSGYTF TGTGCCAGCAGCCCCGGGGGGGTGACAGGGCATAGTGGCTACACCTTC TRBD1 TRBJ1-2 few TRBV7-2
CASSSRGARGNEQFF TGTGCCAGCAGCTCTCGGGGGGCAAGAGGCAATGAGCAGTTCTTC - TRBJ2-1 - TRBV7-2
CASSLVLAGNGQFF TGTGCCAGCAGCTTAGTGCTAGCGGGCAATGGGCAGTTCTTC TRBD2 TRBJ2-1 - TRBV7-2
CASSFRDGRQETQYF TGTGCCAGCAGTTTCCGGGACGGACGGCAAGAGACCCAGTACTTC - TRBJ2-5 - TRBV11-2
CASSPSKRTQYF TGTGCCAGCAGTCCGAGTAAGAGGACGCAGTATTTT - TRBJ2-3 - TRBV27
CASSLQTSVDEQFF TGTGCCAGCAGTTTACAGACTAGTGTCGATGAGCAGTTCTTC - TRBJ2-1 - TRBV12-3/TRBV12-4
CASSEYLGQGDEQFF TGTGCCAGCAGTGAATATTTAGGACAGGGTGATGAGCAGTTCTTC TRBD1 TRBJ2-1 few TRBV25-1
CASSLDVVGEKLFF TGTGCCAGCAGCTTAGACGTCGTGGGGGAAAAACTGTTTTTT - TRBJ1-4 - TRBV7-9
CASSLAAGGGNEQFF TGCGCCAGCAGCTTGGCCGCAGGGGGTGGGAATGAGCAGTTCTTC TRBD1 TRBJ2-1 once TRBV5-1
CASSVALTYEQYF TGTGCCAGCAGTGTCGCCCTAACCTACGAGCAGTACTTC - TRBJ2-7 once TRBV2
CASSEMTAPSETQYF TGTGCCAGCAGTGAGATGACAGCCCCTTCAGAGACCCAGTACTTC - TRBJ2-5 - TRBV6-1
CALRGMGGAEGYTF TGTGCACTCCGGGGGATGGGGGGCGCCGAGGGCTACACCTTC - TRBJ1-2 - TRBV5-4
CASSDLGTGKETQYF TGTGCCAGCAGTGACCTCGGGACAGGGAAAGAGACCCAGTACTTC TRBD1 TRBJ2-5 - TRBV6-1
CSVEGGTSGGETQFF TGCAGCGTTGAAGGTGGGACTAGCGGCGGCGAGACCCAGTTCTTC TRBD2 TRBJ2-1 - TRBV29-1
CASRRGGPTDTQYF TGTGCCAGCAGGCGCGGGGGGCCAACAGATACGCAGTATTTT TRBD2 TRBJ2-3 - TRBV28
CASSVGQLYNEQFF TGTGCCAGCAGCGTTGGACAGCTCTACAATGAGCAGTTCTTC - TRBJ2-1 few TRBV9
CSVRRDTGQNEQFF TGCAGCGTGAGAAGGGATACGGGTCAAAATGAGCAGTTCTTC - TRBJ2-1 - TRBV29-1
CASGRQTNYGYTF TGTGCCAGCGGCCGGCAAACTAACTATGGCTACACCTTC - TRBJ1-2 - TRBV14
CASSSPARAVLPSGANVLTF TGCGCCAGCAGCTCCCCTGCTCGGGCGGTTCTCCCCTCTGGGGCCAACGTCCTGACTTTC - TRBJ2-6 - TRBV5-1
CSSRRGNEQFF TGCAGCTCAAGACGGGGGAATGAGCAGTTCTTC - TRBJ2-1 - TRBV29-1
CSGDRGFEEETQYF TGCAGTGGGGACAGGGGGTTTGAAGAAGAGACCCAGTACTTC TRBD1 TRBJ2-5 - TRBV20-1
CASSRSTGGIEKLFF TGTGCCAGCAGTCGGTCGACAGGTGGTATTGAAAAACTGTTTTTT - TRBJ1-4 once TRBV7-2
CSAIDRMISYEQYF TGCAGTGCCATAGACAGGATGATTTCCTACGAGCAGTACTTC - TRBJ2-7 - TRBV20-1
CASSDPGGEYQETQYF TGTGCCAGCAGTGACCCGGGAGGGGAGTACCAAGAGACCCAGTACTTC TRBD2 TRBJ2-5 many TRBV25-1
CASSPTPDRGYGYTF TGTGCCAGCAGCCCCACACCGGACAGGGGCTATGGCTACACCTTC TRBD1 TRBJ1-2 few TRBV7-2
CASSPDRHPNYGYTF TGTGCCAGCAGCCCAGACCGACACCCTAACTATGGCTACACCTTC - TRBJ1-2 - TRBV11-2
CASSYAGGGSYNEQFF TGTGCCAGCAGCTACGCCGGGGGGGGATCCTACAATGAGCAGTTCTTC TRBD2 TRBJ2-1 once TRBV6-5
CASRTSGAANEKLFF TGTGCCAGCAGGACTAGCGGGGCGGCTAATGAAAAACTGTTTTTT - TRBJ1-4 - TRBV6-2/TRBV6-3
CASSHSGTAFSPLHF TGTGCCAGCAGTCACTCCGGGACGGCTTTTTCGCCCCTCCACTTT - TRBJ1-6 - TRBV6-2/TRBV6-3
CSAVVSQRGGDTQYF TGCAGCGCTGTTGTCTCACAGCGGGGGGGAGATACGCAGTATTTT TRBD2 TRBJ2-3 - TRBV20-1
CAISESSGPTSYEQYF TGTGCCATCAGTGAGTCTTCGGGACCCACTTCCTACGAGCAGTACTTC - TRBJ2-7 - TRBV10-3
CASSPGLAGVLDHSYNEQFF TGTGCCAGCAGCCCCGGACTAGCGGGGGTCCTAGACCACTCCTACAATGAGCAGTTCTTC TRBD2 TRBJ2-1 - TRBV14
CSKRGTAAYEQYF TGCAGTAAGAGGGGGACCGCTGCCTACGAGCAGTACTTC - TRBJ2-7 - TRBV20-1
CASSQSAGRPNEQFF TGCGCCAGCAGCCAATCTGCGGGGAGGCCGAATGAGCAGTTCTTC - TRBJ2-1 once TRBV4-3
CASPPTAGDFSEAFF TGTGCCAGCCCACCTACGGCCGGGGATTTTAGTGAAGCTTTCTTT - TRBJ1-1 - TRBV18